The T cell receptor beta chain described here comes from a study of cytomegalovirus exposure and HLA in healthy donors. In germline, CDR1 is SNHLY, CDR2 FYNNEI. The length of the CDR3 is 18 residues. V shed 0 bases and J 0 bases; nucleotides not matched to a gene: 5. PCR employed 60 Vbeta and 13 Jbeta primers. Assay: immunoSEQ multiplex PCR; the TCRdb copy retains only in-frame clones and omits some. The table includes 55,000 to 80,000 clones, roughly 78% detected once. The rearrangement joins TRBV2 to TRBJ2-3; 11 bases match TRBD2. The receptor was isolated from a man between 35 and 55 years old in good health and CMV-seronegative. Sequenced input: PBMCs. DNA for the CDR3: TGTGCCAGCAGTGAAGCTTGGGTAGCGGGGGGGAGCACAGATACGCAGTATTTT. Translating gives CASSEAWVAGGSTDTQYF.